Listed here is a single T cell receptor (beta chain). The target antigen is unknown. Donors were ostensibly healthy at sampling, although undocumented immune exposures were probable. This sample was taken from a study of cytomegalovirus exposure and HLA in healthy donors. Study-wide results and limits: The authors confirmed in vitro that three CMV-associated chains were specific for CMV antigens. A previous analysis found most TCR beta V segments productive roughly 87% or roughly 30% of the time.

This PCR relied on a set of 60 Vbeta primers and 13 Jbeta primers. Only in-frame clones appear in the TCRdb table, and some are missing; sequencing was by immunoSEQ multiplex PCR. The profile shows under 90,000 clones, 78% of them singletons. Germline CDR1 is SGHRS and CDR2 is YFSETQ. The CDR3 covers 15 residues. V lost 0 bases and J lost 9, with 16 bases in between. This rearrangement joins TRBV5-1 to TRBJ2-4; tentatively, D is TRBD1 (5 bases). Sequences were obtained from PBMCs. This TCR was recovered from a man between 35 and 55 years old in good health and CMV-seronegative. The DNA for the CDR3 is TGCGCCAGCAGCTTGGAGGGGTCAAATGGTCGCATTCAGTACTTC. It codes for CASSLEGSNGRIQYF. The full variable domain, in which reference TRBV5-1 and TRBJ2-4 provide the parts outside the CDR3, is KAGVTQTPRYLIKTRGQQVTLSCSPISGHRSVSWYQQTPGQGLQFLFEYFSETQRNKGNFPGRFSGRQFSNSRSEMNVSTLELGDSALYLCASSLEGSNGRIQYFGAGTRLSVL.